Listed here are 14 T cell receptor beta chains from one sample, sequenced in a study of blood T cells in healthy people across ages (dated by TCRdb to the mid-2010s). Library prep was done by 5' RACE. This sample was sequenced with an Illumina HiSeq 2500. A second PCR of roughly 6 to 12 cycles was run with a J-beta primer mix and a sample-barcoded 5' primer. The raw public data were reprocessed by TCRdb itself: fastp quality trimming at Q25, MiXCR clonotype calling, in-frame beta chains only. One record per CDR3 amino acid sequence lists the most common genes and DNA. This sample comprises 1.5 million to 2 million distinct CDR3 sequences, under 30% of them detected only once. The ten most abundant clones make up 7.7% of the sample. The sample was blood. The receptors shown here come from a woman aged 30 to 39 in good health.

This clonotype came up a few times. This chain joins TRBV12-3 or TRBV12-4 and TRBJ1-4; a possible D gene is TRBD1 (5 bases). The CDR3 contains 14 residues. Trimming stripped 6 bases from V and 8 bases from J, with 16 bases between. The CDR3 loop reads CASSRRQGDEKLFF. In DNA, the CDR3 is TGTGCCAGCAGCCGGCGGCAGGGAGACGAAAAACTGTTTTTT.

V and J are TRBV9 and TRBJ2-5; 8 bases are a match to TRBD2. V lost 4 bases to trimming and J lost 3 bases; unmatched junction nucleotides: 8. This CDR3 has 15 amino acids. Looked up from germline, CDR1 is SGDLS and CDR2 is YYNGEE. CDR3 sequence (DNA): TGTGCCAGCAGCCCAGAAGGACTAGCAGAAGAGACCCAGTACTTC. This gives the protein CASSPEGLAEETQYF. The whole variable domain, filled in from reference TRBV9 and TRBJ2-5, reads DSGVTQTPKHLITATGQRVTLRCSPRSGDLSVYWYQQSLDQGLQFLIQYYNGEERAKGNILERFSAQQFPDLHSELNLSSLELGDSALYFCASSPEGLAEETQYFGPGTRLLVL.

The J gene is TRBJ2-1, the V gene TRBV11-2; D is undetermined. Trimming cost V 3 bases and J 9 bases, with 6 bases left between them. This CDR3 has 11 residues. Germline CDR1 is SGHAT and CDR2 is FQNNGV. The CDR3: CASSFEIEQFF. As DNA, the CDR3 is TGTGCCAGCAGCTTTGAGATTGAGCAGTTCTTC.

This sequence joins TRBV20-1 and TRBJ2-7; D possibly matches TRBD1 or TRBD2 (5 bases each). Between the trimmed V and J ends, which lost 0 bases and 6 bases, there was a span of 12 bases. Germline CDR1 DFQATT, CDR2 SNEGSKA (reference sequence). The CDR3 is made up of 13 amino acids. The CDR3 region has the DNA TGCAGTGCTAGAGACCCCCGGGACGGCGAGCAGTACTTC. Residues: CSARDPRDGEQYF.

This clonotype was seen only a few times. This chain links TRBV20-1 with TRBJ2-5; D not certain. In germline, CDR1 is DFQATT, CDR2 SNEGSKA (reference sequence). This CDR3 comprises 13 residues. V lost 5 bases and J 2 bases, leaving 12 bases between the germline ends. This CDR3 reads CSAVRTEQETQYF. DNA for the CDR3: TGCAGTGCTGTAAGGACGGAGCAAGAGACCCAGTACTTC.

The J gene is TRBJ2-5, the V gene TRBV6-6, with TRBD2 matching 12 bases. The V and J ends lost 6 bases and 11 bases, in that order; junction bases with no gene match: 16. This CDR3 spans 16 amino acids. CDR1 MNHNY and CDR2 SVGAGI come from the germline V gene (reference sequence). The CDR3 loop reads CASSGRLAGDFDEQYF. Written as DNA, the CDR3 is TGTGCCAGCAGCGGCAGACTAGCGGGAGATTTCGATGAGCAGTACTTC.

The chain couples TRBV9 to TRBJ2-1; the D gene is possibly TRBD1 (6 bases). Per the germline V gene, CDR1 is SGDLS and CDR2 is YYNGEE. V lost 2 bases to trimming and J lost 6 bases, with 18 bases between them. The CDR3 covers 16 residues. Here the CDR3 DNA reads TGTGCCAGCAGCGTGGGGGCTAGCCCAGTGTTCAATGAGCAGTTCTTC. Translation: CASSVGASPVFNEQFF.

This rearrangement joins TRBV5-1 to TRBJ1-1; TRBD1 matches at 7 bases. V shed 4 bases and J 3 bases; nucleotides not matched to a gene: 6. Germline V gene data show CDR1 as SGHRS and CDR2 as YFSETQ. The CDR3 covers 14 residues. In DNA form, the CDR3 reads TGCGCCAGCAGCCCGGGACAGACTTACACTGAAGCTTTCTTT. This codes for CASSPGQTYTEAFF.

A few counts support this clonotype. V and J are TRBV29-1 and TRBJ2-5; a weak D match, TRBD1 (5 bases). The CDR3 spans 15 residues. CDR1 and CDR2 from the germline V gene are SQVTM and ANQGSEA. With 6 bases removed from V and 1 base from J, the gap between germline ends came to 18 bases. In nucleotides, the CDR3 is TGCAGCGTGGCGCAGGGTGGTTCCCTCCAAGAGACCCAGTACTTC. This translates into CSVAQGGSLQETQYF.

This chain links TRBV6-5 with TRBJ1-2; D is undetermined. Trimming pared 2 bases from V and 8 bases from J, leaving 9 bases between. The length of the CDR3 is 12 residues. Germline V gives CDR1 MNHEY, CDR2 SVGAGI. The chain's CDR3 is CASSYEGSGYTF. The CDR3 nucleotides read TGTGCCAGCAGTTACGAGGGCTCGGGCTACACCTTC.

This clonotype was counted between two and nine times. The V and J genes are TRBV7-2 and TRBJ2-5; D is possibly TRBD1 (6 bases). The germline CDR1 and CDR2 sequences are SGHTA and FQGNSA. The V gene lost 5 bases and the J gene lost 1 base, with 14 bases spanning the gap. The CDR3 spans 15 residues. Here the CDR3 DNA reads TGTGCCAGCAGCCATATAGGGGGTCCCCAAGAGACCCAGTACTTC. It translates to CASSHIGGPQETQYF.

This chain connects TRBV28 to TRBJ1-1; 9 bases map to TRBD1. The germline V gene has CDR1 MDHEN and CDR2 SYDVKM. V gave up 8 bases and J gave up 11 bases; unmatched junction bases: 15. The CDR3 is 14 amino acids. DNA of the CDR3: TGTGCCAGCGGTCGTCCCGGGACAGGGTTTGGGGCTTTCTTT. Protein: CASGRPGTGFGAFF. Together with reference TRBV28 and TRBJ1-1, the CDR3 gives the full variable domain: DVKVTQSSRYLVKRTGEKVFLECVQDMDHENMFWYRQDPGLGLRLIYFSYDVKMKEKGDIPEGYSVSREKKERFSLILESASTNQTSMYLCASGRPGTGFGAFFGQGTRLTVV.

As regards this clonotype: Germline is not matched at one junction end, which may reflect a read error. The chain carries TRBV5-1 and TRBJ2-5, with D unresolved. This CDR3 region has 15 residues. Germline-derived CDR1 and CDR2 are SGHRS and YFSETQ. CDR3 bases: TGCACCAGCAGCTTGGAAGGGCAGAGACAAGAGACCCAGTACTTC. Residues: CTSSLEGQRQETQYF.

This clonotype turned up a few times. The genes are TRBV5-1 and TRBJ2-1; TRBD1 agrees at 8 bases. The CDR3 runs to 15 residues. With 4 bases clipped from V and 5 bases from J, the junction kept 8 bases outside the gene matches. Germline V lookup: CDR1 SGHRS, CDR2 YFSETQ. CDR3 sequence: CASSPYQTGDNEQFF. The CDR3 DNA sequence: TGCGCCAGCAGCCCCTACCAGACAGGGGACAATGAGCAGTTCTTC.